One and the same sample provided the 3 T cell receptor beta chains below, sequenced in a study of shared clonotypes between healthy human individuals. Naive-designated CD8 cells lacked CD45RO, were positively enriched for CCR7, and omitted terminally differentiated effector memory CD45RA+ cells. Using immunoSEQ multiplex PCR, the repertoire was profiled, and TCRdb retains in-frame clones only, with some absent. The sample has 2 million or so clones; approximately 94% are singletons. Sequencing was performed on naive CD8+ T cells sorted from blood. These receptors all stem from a man aged 18 to 30 in good health.

The J gene is TRBJ1-1, the V gene TRBV10-2; no clear D gene. Trimming shortened V by 6 bases and J by 5 bases, and 13 bases separated the two germline ends. Germline V gene lookup returns CDR1 WSHSY and CDR2 SAAADI. The CDR3 is 13 residues long. The CDR3 DNA follows: TGCGCCAGCAGCGGGATCTCGGGAACTGAAGCTTTCTTT. As protein: CASSGISGTEAFF.

As concerns this clone: The sample has other DNA sequences that encode this CDR3 too. V is TRBV11-2 and J is TRBJ2-3; D not resolved. The CDR3 runs to 12 residues. V was clipped by 0 bases and J by 5 bases, with 3 bases between them. Germline V gene data show CDR1 as SGHAT and CDR2 as FQNNGV. The DNA of the CDR3 is TGTGCCAGCAGCTTAGATTTAGATACGCAGTATTTT. Its protein product is CASSLDLDTQYF.

The rearrangement joins TRBV5-4 to TRBJ2-7; TRBD1 matches at 11 bases. The trim removed 3 bases at V and 2 bases at J, leaving 4 bases unmatched. CDR1 is SGHNT and CDR2 is YYREEE in the germline V gene (reference sequence). The CDR3 contains 15 residues. CDR3 DNA sequence: TGTGCCAGCAGCTCGGGACAGGGGGGGACCTACGAGCAGTACTTC. This translates into CASSSGQGGTYEQYF.